These T cell receptor beta chains were read from a single sample in a study of T cell responses to AZD1222 COVID-19 vaccine. This table comes from immunoSEQ multiplex PCR, and its TCRdb copy is limited to in-frame clones, with some not included. The table lists about 86,000 clones, around 88% of them singletons. The source was peripheral blood, collected on day 0 of MenACWY control vaccination. The receptors originated from an adult in good health. CDR3s include the opening cysteine and the closing phenylalanine or tryptophan. D genes are given only for firm matches. Expanded clones are given a class, and other clones once, few, many or no size at all.

d_call	j_call	clone_size	cdr3_length	v_call	cdr3_aa	cdr3_nt
.	TRBJ2-7	.	14	TRBV9	CASSLDLTRYEQYF	TGTGCCAGCAGCCTTGACCTGACACGCTACGAGCAGTACTTC
.	TRBJ2-2	.	13	TRBV11-2	CASSLDGGGELFF	TGTGCCAGCAGCTTAGATGGAGGCGGGGAGCTGTTTTTT
.	TRBJ1-2	.	14	TRBV9	CASSVGRGPYGYTF	TGTGCCAGCAGCGTAGGTCGGGGTCCCTATGGCTACACCTTC
TRBD2	TRBJ2-5	.	13	TRBV6-6	CASSYSGLQTQYF	TGTGCCAGCAGTTACTCGGGACTACAGACCCAGTACTTC
.	TRBJ2-7	once	16	TRBV11-3	CASSFIFDGASYEQYF	TGTGCCAGCAGCTTCATATTCGATGGGGCTAGCTACGAGCAGTACTTC
.	TRBJ1-6	.	13	TRBV30	CAWWGASDSPLHF	TGTGCCTGGTGGGGGGCGTCCGATTCACCCCTCCACTTT
.	TRBJ2-3	.	15	TRBV7-7	CASSLGGGDPDTQYF	TGTGCCAGCAGCTTAGGGGGAGGTGACCCAGATACGCAGTATTTT
TRBD1	TRBJ1-6	once	14	TRBV5-1	CASSSGTANSPLHF	TGCGCCAGCAGCTCCGGGACAGCAAATTCACCCCTCCACTTT
.	TRBJ1-1	once	13	TRBV7-2	CASSLLAISEAFF	TGTGCCAGCAGCTTACTCGCTATATCTGAAGCTTTCTTT
.	TRBJ2-7	.	16	TRBV9	CASSPRGLLDSYEQYF	TGTGCCAGCAGCCCCCGGGGCCTCCTAGACTCCTACGAGCAGTACTTC
.	TRBJ2-7	.	15	TRBV2	CASREDRPSSYEQYF	TGTGCCAGCAGAGAGGATCGTCCGAGCTCCTACGAGCAGTACTTC
.	TRBJ1-2	.	12	TRBV12-3/TRBV12-4	CASSRHVRDYTF	TGTGCCAGCAGTCGACACGTACGAGACTACACCTTC
.	TRBJ1-5	.	15	TRBV4-2	CASSQGGNGNQPQHF	TGTGCCAGCAGCCAAGGGGGGAATGGCAATCAGCCCCAGCATTTT
.	TRBJ2-1	.	17	TRBV4-3	CASSQEFRLGGWDEQFF	TGCGCCAGCAGCCAAGAATTCAGGCTAGGTGGGTGGGATGAGCAGTTCTTC
TRBD1	TRBJ1-2	.	15	TRBV6-6	CASARRDRWGYGYTF	TGTGCCAGCGCACGTCGGGACAGGTGGGGCTATGGCTACACCTTC
TRBD1	TRBJ1-2	.	12	TRBV29-1	CRTQGGPDGYTF	TGCAGAACCCAGGGGGGGCCTGATGGCTACACCTTC
TRBD1	TRBJ1-5	.	17	TRBV5-6	CASSLSRDRGSNQPQHF	TGTGCCAGCAGCCTCTCCCGGGACAGGGGGAGCAATCAGCCCCAGCATTTT
.	TRBJ2-7	.	14	TRBV7-9	CASSLAVGAYEQYF	TGTGCCAGCAGCTTAGCCGTCGGGGCCTACGAGCAGTACTTC
TRBD1	TRBJ2-5	.	13	TRBV4-1	CASSRTGQETQYF	TGCGCCAGCAGCCGGACAGGCCAAGAGACCCAGTACTTC
TRBD1	TRBJ1-5	.	13	TRBV19	CASALGQGQPQHF	TGTGCCAGTGCCCTTGGACAGGGCCAGCCCCAGCATTTT
.	TRBJ2-7	.	13	TRBV2	CASKGDNPYEQYF	TGTGCCAGCAAAGGGGACAACCCGTACGAGCAGTACTTC
.	TRBJ1-5	.	13	TRBV6-6	CASSFSRGQPQHF	TGTGCCAGCAGTTTCTCGCGTGGGCAGCCCCAGCATTTT
.	TRBJ1-4	.	14	TRBV27	CASSSTAYNEKLFF	TGTGCCAGCAGTTCAACGGCCTATAATGAAAAACTGTTTTTT
.	TRBJ1-4	.	14	TRBV5-4	CASSLAGADEKLFF	TGTGCCAGCAGCTTGGCCGGGGCAGACGAAAAACTGTTTTTT
.	TRBJ1-1	.	18	TRBV6-2/TRBV6-3	CASSYSPDGGGMNTEAFF	TGTGCCAGCAGTTACTCCCCCGACGGGGGTGGAATGAACACTGAAGCTTTCTTT
TRBD1	TRBJ2-7	.	15	TRBV5-8	CASSPRTGGRYEQYF	TGTGCCAGCAGCCCGCGGACAGGGGGAAGGTACGAGCAGTACTTC
TRBD1	TRBJ1-5	few	15	TRBV6-1	CASMSGTGGIQPQHF	TGTGCCAGCATGTCCGGGACAGGGGGCATTCAGCCCCAGCATTTT
.	TRBJ2-2	.	14	TRBV6-2/TRBV6-3	CASSGPLEIGELFF	TGTGCCAGCAGTGGCCCCCTAGAGATCGGGGAGCTGTTTTTT
TRBD1	TRBJ1-1	.	14	TRBV5-6	CASSIDRGGTEAFF	TGTGCCAGCAGCATCGACAGGGGGGGCACTGAAGCTTTCTTT
TRBD1	TRBJ1-1	.	14	TRBV19	CASETDRGFAEAFF	TGTGCCAGCGAAACGGACAGGGGATTTGCTGAAGCTTTCTTT
.	TRBJ2-5	.	14	TRBV5-6	CASTYGTIGETQYF	TGTGCCAGCACCTACGGGACAATTGGGGAGACCCAGTACTTC
.	TRBJ1-3	.	16	TRBV18	CASSSRFEVAGNTIYF	TGTGCCAGCTCAAGTCGTTTCGAGGTGGCTGGAAACACCATATATTTT
.	TRBJ1-2	.	14	TRBV9	CASSVGDRSYGYTF	TGTGCCAGCAGCGTAGGGGACCGAAGCTATGGCTACACCTTC
TRBD1	TRBJ1-1	.	15	TRBV24-1	CATSETGQGNTEAFF	TGTGCCACCAGTGAGACGGGACAGGGGAACACTGAAGCTTTCTTT
.	TRBJ2-7	.	12	TRBV2	CASNAGAYEQYF	TGTGCCAGCAACGCAGGGGCCTACGAGCAGTACTTC
.	TRBJ1-5	.	12	TRBV30	CAWSVRNQPQHF	TGTGCCTGGAGTGTTCGGAATCAGCCCCAGCATTTT
TRBD1	TRBJ1-1	.	15	TRBV18	CASSPGTGGNTEAFF	TGTGCCAGCTCACCAGGGACAGGGGGAAACACTGAAGCTTTCTTT
.	TRBJ1-5	.	15	TRBV7-8	CASSLALRGDQPQHF	TGTGCCAGCAGCTTAGCGTTAAGGGGGGATCAGCCCCAGCATTTT
.	TRBJ1-1	.	12	TRBV28	CASSEPGTEAFF	TGTGCCAGCAGCGAGCCAGGCACTGAAGCTTTCTTT
.	TRBJ2-2	.	17	TRBV5-5	CASSLAGRTPNTGELFF	TGTGCCAGCAGCTTGGCCGGACGGACCCCGAACACCGGGGAGCTGTTTTTT
TRBD1	TRBJ1-6	.	15	TRBV7-2	CASSLDGTESSPLHF	TGTGCCAGCAGCTTAGACGGGACAGAAAGCTCACCCCTCCACTTT
TRBD1	TRBJ1-1	.	16	TRBV2	CASSEGQGIMNTEAFF	TGTGCCAGCAGTGAAGGACAGGGGATTATGAACACTGAAGCTTTCTTT
.	TRBJ1-1	.	13	TRBV30	CAWTRGADTEAFF	TGTGCCTGGACAAGGGGAGCGGACACTGAAGCTTTCTTT
.	TRBJ1-1	.	16	TRBV10-3	CAISEFSPGTDTEAFF	TGTGCCATCAGTGAGTTCTCTCCGGGGACGGACACTGAAGCTTTCTTT
.	TRBJ2-1	.	15	TRBV4-2	CASSQSESTYNEQFF	TGTGCCAGCAGCCAATCCGAAAGTACCTACAATGAGCAGTTCTTC
TRBD2	TRBJ2-1	.	16	TRBV11-2	CASSGGLALSYNEQFF	TGTGCCAGCAGCGGTGGACTAGCTCTCTCCTACAATGAGCAGTTCTTC
.	TRBJ1-2	.	12	TRBV19	CASSDSPRGYTF	TGTGCCAGTTCAGACAGCCCAAGAGGCTACACCTTC
TRBD1	TRBJ1-2	.	15	TRBV9	CASSPRQGANYGYTF	TGTGCCAGCAGCCCTCGTCAGGGGGCTAACTATGGCTACACCTTC
.	TRBJ2-5	.	15	TRBV6-2/TRBV6-3	CASSQKGNEGETQYF	TGTGCCAGCAGCCAGAAAGGGAACGAGGGAGAGACCCAGTACTTC
TRBD1	TRBJ1-4	.	18	TRBV18	CASSPSTGGASTNEKLFF	TGTGCCAGCTCACCCTCGACAGGGGGTGCCTCAACTAATGAAAAACTGTTTTTT
.	TRBJ2-3	.	11	TRBV12-3/TRBV12-4	CASSFKETQYF	TGTGCCAGCAGTTTCAAGGAGACGCAGTATTTT
.	TRBJ1-5	many	13	TRBV2	CASSPYSNQPQHF	TGTGCCAGCAGCCCATACAGCAATCAGCCCCAGCATTTT
TRBD2	TRBJ2-1	medium-sized	15	TRBV7-9	CASSLMGLAGNEQFF	TGTGCCAGCAGCTTAATGGGACTAGCGGGCAATGAGCAGTTCTTC
.	TRBJ2-7	.	14	TRBV3-1/TRBV3-2	CASSQVPETYEQYF	TGTGCCAGCAGCCAAGTGCCAGAAACCTACGAGCAGTACTTC
.	TRBJ1-4	.	15	TRBV4-2	CASGDRQDGNEKLFF	TGTGCCAGCGGCGACAGGCAGGATGGTAATGAAAAACTGTTTTTT
.	TRBJ1-5	once	13	TRBV6-1	CASSDNSNQPQHF	TGTGCCAGCAGTGATAACTCCAATCAGCCCCAGCATTTT
.	TRBJ2-1	.	15	TRBV7-2	CASSPRTTPYNEQFF	TGTGCCAGCAGCCCTCGGACTACCCCCTACAATGAGCAGTTCTTC